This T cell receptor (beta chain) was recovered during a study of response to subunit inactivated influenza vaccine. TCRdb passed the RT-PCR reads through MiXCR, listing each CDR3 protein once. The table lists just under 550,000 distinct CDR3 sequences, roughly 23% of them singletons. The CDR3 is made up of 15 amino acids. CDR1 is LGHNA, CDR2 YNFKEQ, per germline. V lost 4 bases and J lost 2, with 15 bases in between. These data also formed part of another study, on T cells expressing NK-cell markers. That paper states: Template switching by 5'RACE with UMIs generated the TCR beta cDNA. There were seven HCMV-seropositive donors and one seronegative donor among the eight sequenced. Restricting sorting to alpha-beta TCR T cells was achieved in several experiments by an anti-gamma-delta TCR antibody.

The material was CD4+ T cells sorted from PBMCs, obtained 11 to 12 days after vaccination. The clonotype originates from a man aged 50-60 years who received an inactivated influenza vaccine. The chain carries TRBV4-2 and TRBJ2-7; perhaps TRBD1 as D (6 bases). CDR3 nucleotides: TGTGCCAGCAGCCTGAGGACAGAAAAACCCTACGAGCAGTACTTC. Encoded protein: CASSLRTEKPYEQYF.